Included here is one TCR beta chain sequence, with context. The antigen is undetermined. Vbeta (60) and Jbeta (13) primers were used in the PCR. Clones were read by immunoSEQ multiplex PCR, and TCRdb kept only the in-frame ones, dropping some. Of about 85,000 clones in the sample, 80% were seen once. CDR1 is MNHEY, CDR2 SVGAGI, per germline. V gave up 4 bases and J gave up 5 bases; unmatched junction bases: 11. The CDR3 loop spans 16 amino acids. The data derive from a study of cytomegalovirus exposure and HLA in healthy donors. Findings of the study overall: As a later analysis revealed, most CMV-associated TCR beta chains appeared HLA-restricted.

The sample comprised PBMCs. The genes are TRBV6-5 and TRBJ2-3, with 8 bases lining up with TRBD2. This sequence was found in a man between 45 and 60 years old in good health and CMV-seropositive. CDR3 protein: CASSWTSIRNGDTQYF. For the CDR3, the DNA is TGTGCCAGCAGTTGGACTAGCATTAGAAACGGAGATACGCAGTATTTT.